The subject of this entry is one T cell receptor beta chain. The V and J ends lost 4 bases and 4 bases, in that order; junction bases with no gene match: 8. Germline V gene lookup returns CDR1 SGHVS and CDR2 FQNEAQ. This CDR3 has 16 amino acids. This sample stems from a study of blood T cell repertoires in COVID-19. Using immunoSEQ multiplex PCR, the repertoire was profiled, and TCRdb retains in-frame clones only, with some absent. Among 250,000 to 350,000 clones listed, 90% were seen once. This chain connects TRBV7-8 to TRBJ1-5; 9 positions match TRBD1. The clonotype comes from a woman between 45 and 65 years old with COVID-19, enrolled during active disease. Sequenced material: peripheral blood. CDR3: CASSSPGTGRNQPQHF. CDR3 coding DNA: TGTGCCAGCAGCTCACCCGGGACAGGGAGGAATCAGCCCCAGCATTTT.